What follows describes a single T cell receptor (beta chain). This entry is derived from a study of cytomegalovirus exposure and HLA in healthy donors. Vbeta (60) and Jbeta (13) primers were used in the PCR. TCRdb keeps only in-frame clones here, not all; method: immunoSEQ multiplex PCR. The repertoire holds some 200,000 clones, about 80% seen once, with under 3% in the top ten. Trimming took off 3 bases at V and 8 bases at J, with 10 bases between the two ends. This CDR3 is 11 amino acids long. In germline, CDR1 is SQVTM, CDR2 ANQGSEA. The sequenced sample consisted of PBMCs. This sequence joins TRBV29-1 and TRBJ1-2; D remains ambiguous. The sequence was collected from a woman aged 25 to 39 in good health and CMV-seronegative. CDR3 DNA: TGCAGCGTTGACGCTCCGAGGGGCTACACCTTC. Translated: CSVDAPRGYTF.